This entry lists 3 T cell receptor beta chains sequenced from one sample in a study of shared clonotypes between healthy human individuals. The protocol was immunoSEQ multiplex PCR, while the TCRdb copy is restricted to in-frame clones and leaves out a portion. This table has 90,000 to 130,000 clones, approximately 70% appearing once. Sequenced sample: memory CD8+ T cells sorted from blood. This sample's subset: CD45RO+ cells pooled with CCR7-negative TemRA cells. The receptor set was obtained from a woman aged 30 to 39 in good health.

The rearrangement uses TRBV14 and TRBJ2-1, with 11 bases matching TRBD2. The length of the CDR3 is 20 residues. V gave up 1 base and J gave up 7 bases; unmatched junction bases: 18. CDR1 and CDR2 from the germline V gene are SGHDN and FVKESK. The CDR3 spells CASSQVTSGRLFLAENEQFF. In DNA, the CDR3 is TGTGCCAGCAGCCAAGTAACTAGCGGGAGACTATTCCTGGCCGAGAATGAGCAGTTCTTC.

The CDR3 loop is CASSFLGGPLGEQYF. The DNA of the CDR3 is TGTGCCAGCAGCTTTCTCGGAGGGCCTCTAGGAGAGCAGTACTTC. V is TRBV11-1 and J is TRBJ2-7; D perhaps matches TRBD2 (6 bases). Germline assignment: CDR1 SGHAT and CDR2 FQDESV (reference sequence). The CDR3 length is 15 residues. V was pared by 3 bases and J by 7 bases, with 19 bases between.

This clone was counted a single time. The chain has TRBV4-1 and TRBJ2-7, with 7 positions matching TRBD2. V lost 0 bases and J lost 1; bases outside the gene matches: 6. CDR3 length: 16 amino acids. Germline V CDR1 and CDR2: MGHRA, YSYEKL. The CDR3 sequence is CASSQEPAGLSYEQYF. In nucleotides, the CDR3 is TGCGCCAGCAGCCAAGAGCCAGCGGGATTATCCTACGAGCAGTACTTC.